The sequence of this T cell receptor beta chain was determined in a study of T cell repertoires in cytomegalovirus infection. Overall study: Public signatures in TCR beta pointed to CMV infection and matching HLA type.

Trimming shortened V by 5 bases and J by 4 bases, and 17 bases separated the two germline ends. This CDR3 has 15 amino acids. CDR1 is MDHEN and CDR2 is SYDVKM in the germline V gene. TCRdb ran MiXCR on the reads and lists one entry per CDR3 protein. The sample records roughly 350,000 distinct CDR3 sequences, about 35% being singletons. Overall study results and limits: Using cumulative public TCR beta family frequency, the authors identified those who carried CMV together with the relevant HLA. Clonotypes of TCR beta that were HLA-C-restricted and CMV-specific dominated the ex vivo response.

This clonotype was seen only a few times. Its antigen remains unknown. This receptor was obtained from a human donor in good health (CMV status not recorded). Some clones in this sample may be carry-over from other donors' samples. This chain links TRBV28 with TRBJ1-2, with D maybe TRBD1 (5 bases). This specimen was cultured PBMCs, taken from culture after CMV antigen stimulation. CDR3 in DNA: TGTGCCAGCAGTCCCCCCAGGCAGGGAGGCTATGGCTACACCTTC. This encodes CASSPPRQGGYGYTF.